These 21 T cell receptor beta chains share one sample of origin, sequenced in a study of shared T cell receptors in the human thymus. Using immunoSEQ multiplex PCR, the repertoire was profiled, and TCRdb retains in-frame clones only, with some absent. This sample yields under 850,000 clones, of which around 87% are seen a single time; 0.008% to 0.011% belongs to the top ten. These data were also filed under a second study, of human thymus T cells.

The material sequenced was thymocytes. The receptors shown here come from a boy under two years old with a congenital heart defect.

V is TRBV7-6 and J is TRBJ2-7; D possibly corresponds to TRBD2 (6 bases). Germline V gives CDR1 SGHVS, CDR2 FNYEAQ. This CDR3 has 13 residues. Trimming left V 5 bases short and J 3 bases short, with 11 bases between. Here the CDR3 DNA reads TGTGCCAGCAGCCCGGCGGGGAACTACGAGCAGTACTTC. Translated, it gives CASSPAGNYEQYF.

J is TRBJ2-3 and V is TRBV27; 8 nucleotides agree with TRBD2. The CDR3 consists of 14 residues. Germline V CDR1 and CDR2: MNHEY, SMNVEV (reference sequence). V was clipped by 5 bases and J by 2 bases; unmatched bases: 3. The CDR3 DNA follows: TGTGCCAGCAGTGTACTAGCGGTCACAGATACGCAGTATTTT. It codes for CASSVLAVTDTQYF.

The chain recombines TRBV7-9 with TRBJ2-7; TRBD2 aligns across 10 bases. V shed 5 bases and J 6 bases; nucleotides not matched to a gene: 7. The CDR3 has 14 amino acids. Germline V CDR1 and CDR2: SEHNR, FQNEAQ (reference sequence). In DNA, the CDR3 is TGTGCCAGCAGCACTAGCGGGACTGCGGGCGAGCAGTACTTC. Amino acids: CASSTSGTAGEQYF.

The rearrangement joins TRBV25-1 to TRBJ2-3; 10 bases line up with TRBD1. Trimming at V came to 2 bases and at J to 3 bases, leaving 11 bases not matched to a gene. Germline V gives CDR1 MGHDK, CDR2 SYGVNS. The CDR3 totals 18 residues. For the CDR3, the DNA is TGTGCCAGCAGTGAAGGGGACAGGGGCCCGGGTGGTACAGATACGCAGTATTTT. Translated: CASSEGDRGPGGTDTQYF.

The V call is TRBV7-7, the J call TRBJ2-2; D may be TRBD2 (6 bases). The germline gives CDR1 SSHAT, CDR2 FNYEAQ (reference sequence). This CDR3 is built from 15 residues. V lost 1 base to trimming and J lost 5 bases, with 11 bases between them. CDR3 residues: CASSLGAGRTGELFF. CDR3 bases: TGTGCCAGCAGCTTAGGGGCGGGACGAACCGGGGAGCTGTTTTTT.

This clone was observed a single time. The V gene is TRBV10-3, the J gene TRBJ2-1; 15 bases match TRBD2. With V trimmed by 0 bases and J by 7 bases, 1 base remained unmatched. Germline values: CDR1 ENHRY, CDR2 SYGVKD. The CDR3 has 16 amino acids. CDR3 loop: CAISESGTSGRNEQFF. In DNA form, the CDR3 reads TGTGCCATCAGTGAGTCAGGGACTAGCGGGAGGAATGAGCAGTTCTTC.

This clone was observed a single time. The rearrangement uses TRBV21-1 and TRBJ2-7; the table calls TRBD2, which could not be checked here. TRBV21-1 corresponds to a pseudogene. This CDR3 has 18 residues. The CDR3 DNA sequence: TGTGCCAGCAGCAAAGCCCCCCCCATCCGGGAGGTTTTTTACGAGCAGTACTTC. It yields the protein CASSKAPPIREVFYEQYF.

The chain uses TRBV12-5 and TRBJ2-1, with TRBD2 matching over 10 bases. The V gene end was trimmed by 7 bases and the J gene end by 9 bases; junction bases not matched to a gene: 12. Per the germline V gene, CDR1 is LGHNT and CDR2 is FRNRAP. CDR3 length: 15 residues. The CDR3 here is CASAPPPGLASEQFF. CDR3 bases: TGTGCTAGTGCCCCTCCCCCGGGACTAGCGTCTGAGCAGTTCTTC.

The chain joins TRBV7-8 to TRBJ2-7, with 8 positions matching TRBD2. Germline assignment: CDR1 SGHVS and CDR2 FQNEAQ. There are 18 residues in the CDR3. The V segment lost 5 bases and the J segment 4 bases; nucleotides outside the gene matches: 19. The CDR3 nucleotides are TGTGCCAGCAGCCCAACGATACTAATCGGGAGGGCTGAATACGAGCAGTACTTC. Translating it yields CASSPTILIGRAEYEQYF.

The chain is built from TRBV7-3 and TRBJ2-5, with 11 bases lining up with TRBD2. The length of the CDR3 is 17 residues. The V and J ends lost 5 bases and 5 bases, in that order; junction bases with no gene match: 13. CDR1 is SGHTA and CDR2 is FQGTGA in the germline V gene. The CDR3, as DNA: TGTGCCAGCAGCCTTACCCCACTAGCGGGAGTTGGGGAGACCCAGTACTTC. It is translated as CASSLTPLAGVGETQYF.

The chain has TRBV5-5 and TRBJ2-7; D is possibly TRBD1 (8 bases). From germline, CDR1 is SGHKS and CDR2 YYEKEE (reference sequence). V was trimmed by 4 bases and J by 1 base, leaving 15 bases between them. The CDR3 runs 15 residues. The CDR3 here is CASSPTQGGSYEQYF. In nucleotides, the CDR3 is TGTGCCAGCAGCCCGACACAGGGGGGGTCCTACGAGCAGTACTTC. Drawing the rest from reference TRBV5-5 and TRBJ2-7, the complete variable domain is DAGVTQSPTHLIKTRGQQVTLRCSPISGHKSVSWYQQVLGQGPQFIFQYYEKEERGRGNFPDRFSARQFPNYSSELNVNALLLGDSALYLCASSPTQGGSYEQYFGPGTRLTVT.

The V gene is TRBV4-3, the J gene TRBJ2-7; 10 nucleotides agree with TRBD1. CDR3 size: 21 residues. Germline assignment: CDR1 LGHNA and CDR2 YSLEER. V dropped 2 bases and J dropped 2; count of bases not matched to a gene: 21. The chain's CDR3 is CASSQKLAPGQGSATPYEQYF. CDR3 sequence (DNA): TGCGCCAGCAGCCAAAAACTTGCCCCGGGACAGGGGAGCGCTACCCCCTACGAGCAGTACTTC.

This clone has only a few counts. The chain carries TRBV5-8 and TRBJ2-7, with D possibly matching TRBD2 (5 bases). Germline V lookup: CDR1 SGHTS, CDR2 YDEGEE. This CDR3 has 15 amino acids. Trimming took off 5 bases at V and 1 base at J, with 16 bases between the two ends. Here the CDR3 reads CASREGGRRSYEQYF. The CDR3 DNA is TGTGCCAGCAGGGAAGGCGGGCGGAGATCCTACGAGCAGTACTTC.

The CDR3 nucleotides are TGTGCCACCAGCAGAGATGAGGGAGAGACGAGGTACGAGCAGTACTTC. Its protein product is CATSRDEGETRYEQYF. The gene calls are TRBV15 and TRBJ2-7, with D possibly being TRBD2 (5 bases). This CDR3 region has 16 residues. Germline CDR1 and CDR2: LNHNV and YYDKDF (reference sequence). Trimming shortened V by 0 bases and J by 4 bases, and 16 bases separated the two germline ends.

This clone appeared a single time. This rearrangement joins TRBV6-5 to TRBJ1-3; possible D gene TRBD1, 6 bases. This CDR3 region has 16 residues. The germline gives CDR1 MNHEY, CDR2 SVGAGI. The V end was cut by 0 bases, the J end by 6 bases, with 15 bases between. The CDR3 DNA reads as TGTGCCAGCAGTTACTCAGTCAGGGGCGAGTCAAACACCATATATTTT. This sequence encodes CASSYSVRGESNTIYF.

About this clone itself: A read error may account for a junction end that differs from germline. At the DNA level, this CDR3 is encoded by other sequences in the same sample as well. The CDR3: CASSDSKQGATYGYTF. The CDR3, as DNA: TGTGCCAGCAGTGACTCGAAACAGGGGGCGACCTATGGTTACACCTTC. The V call is TRBV6-4, the J call TRBJ1-2, with 9 bases lining up with TRBD1. CDR1 is MRHNA and CDR2 is SNTAGT in the germline V gene. There are 16 residues in the CDR3.

This clone appeared a few times. V usage is TRBV19 and J usage is TRBJ2-7, with 9 bases matching TRBD1. The germline V gene encodes CDR1 LNHDA and CDR2 SQIVND (reference sequence). The CDR3 is 14 amino acids. V dropped 7 bases and J dropped 2; count of bases not matched to a gene: 6. CDR3 amino acids: CASKTGGSAYEQYF. In DNA, the CDR3 is TGTGCCAGTAAGACAGGGGGGAGTGCCTACGAGCAGTACTTC.

The J gene is TRBJ2-1, the V gene TRBV28; D might be TRBD2 (5 bases). Germline CDR1 and CDR2: MDHEN and SYDVKM. The CDR3 runs 16 residues. V was pared by 6 bases and J by 7 bases, with 22 bases between. The CDR3 loop is CASSRKAPQRLNEQFF. CDR3 nucleotides: TGTGCCAGCAGCCGCAAGGCACCCCAGCGACTAAATGAGCAGTTCTTC.

The table lists this clone with a count of one. The chain has TRBV5-1 and TRBJ2-1; TRBD2 agrees at 9 bases. The germline CDR1 and CDR2 sequences are SGHRS and YFSETQ. This CDR3 has 15 residues. Germline trimming cut 0 bases from V and 5 bases from J; bases unmatched to any gene: 3. CDR3 coding DNA: TGCGCCAGCAGCTTGGGGGGGACTAGCCACAATGAGCAGTTCTTC. This codes for CASSLGGTSHNEQFF.

This chain links TRBV14 with TRBJ2-2; unclear D gene. Germline V gives CDR1 SGHDN, CDR2 FVKESK. The CDR3 covers 14 residues. Trimming took off 3 bases at V and 6 bases at J, with 11 bases between the two ends. CDR3 nucleotide sequence: TGTGCCAGCAGCCATCGTGAGGAACCCGGGGAGCTGTTTTTT. Amino acid sequence: CASSHREEPGELFF. The entire variable domain, with the rest obtained from reference TRBV14 and TRBJ2-2, is as follows: EAGVTQFPSHSVIEKGQTVTLRCDPISGHDNLYWYRRVMGKEIKFLLHFVKESKQDESGMPNNRFLAERTGGTYSTLKVQPAELEDSGVYFCASSHREEPGELFFGEGSRLTVL.

The table lists this clone with a count of one. The chain couples TRBV4-2 to TRBJ2-7, with TRBD2 matching 8 bases. CDR1 is LGHNA and CDR2 is YNFKEQ in the germline V gene. This CDR3 region has 15 residues. Trimming removed 0 bases from V and 2 bases from J; junction bases left unmatched: 3. The CDR3 is CASSQETSATYEQYF. The DNA of the CDR3 is TGTGCCAGCAGCCAAGAGACTAGCGCCACCTACGAGCAGTACTTC.